A single sample is the source of the 23 T cell receptor beta chains below, sequenced in a study of blood T cell repertoires in COVID-19. Only in-frame clones appear in the TCRdb table, and some are missing; sequencing was by immunoSEQ multiplex PCR. The data hold about 130,000 clones, with 70% to 85% observed a single time. The sequenced material came from peripheral blood. The source is a woman at least 80 years old with acute or convalescent COVID-19.

This chain uses TRBV6-1 with TRBJ2-1; D might be TRBD2 (5 bases). V was clipped by 2 bases and J by 9 bases, with 20 bases between them. The CDR3 contains 16 residues. In germline, CDR1 is MNHNS, CDR2 SASEGT. CDR3 sequence reads: CASSESPGIYNGEQFF. CDR3 in DNA: TGTGCCAGCAGTGAATCGCCGGGGATATACAATGGTGAGCAGTTCTTC.

This clone was counted once. The V and J genes are TRBV19 and TRBJ2-2; D might be TRBD2 (6 bases). The V gene lost 3 bases and the J gene lost 6 bases, with 11 bases spanning the gap. The CDR3 is 14 amino acids. Looked up from germline, CDR1 is LNHDA and CDR2 is SQIVND (reference sequence). The CDR3 DNA reads TGTGCCAGTAGTATGCAACTAGCACCCGGGGAGCTGTTTTTT. Translation: CASSMQLAPGELFF.

This chain connects TRBV5-1 to TRBJ1-5; the D gene is possibly TRBD1 (5 bases). In germline, CDR1 is SGHRS, CDR2 YFSETQ. CDR3 length equals 13 residues. V was shortened by 0 bases and J by 12 bases, with 13 bases between the two germline ends. The chain's CDR3 is CASSLAGGIGQHF. The CDR3 bases are TGCGCCAGCAGCTTGGCGGGGGGAATAGGCCAGCATTTT.

This chain joins TRBV21-1 and TRBJ1-4; the table names TRBD1, a call not compared with the DNA. TRBV21-1 is assigned pseudogene status. The CDR3 spans 13 residues. In DNA, the CDR3 is TGTGCCAGCAGTGTAGGGGCTGGGGAAAAACTGTTTTTT. Translation gives CASSVGAGEKLFF.

V is TRBV19 and J is TRBJ1-2, with 8 bases aligning to TRBD1. Per the germline V gene, CDR1 is LNHDA and CDR2 is SQIVND (reference sequence). V trimming: 3 bases; J trimming: 4 bases; junction bases outside the gene matches: 13. CDR3 length: 17 residues. CDR3 protein: CASSIPRVTGAGYGYTF. CDR3 DNA: TGTGCCAGTAGTATCCCCAGAGTGACAGGGGCTGGCTATGGCTACACCTTC.

Many counts were recorded for this clone. The genes are TRBV19 and TRBJ1-1; D unclear. The germline V and J ends were trimmed by 3 bases and 5 bases, with 19 bases remaining between them. The CDR3 runs to 16 residues. Germline-derived CDR1 and CDR2 are LNHDA and SQIVND (reference sequence). This CDR3 is CASSIMKRPPGTEAFF. The CDR3 DNA reads as TGTGCCAGTAGTATCATGAAGAGGCCCCCGGGGACTGAAGCTTTCTTT.

V is TRBV19 and J is TRBJ1-2; maybe TRBD1 (5 bases). CDR3 length equals 16 residues. The germline gives CDR1 LNHDA, CDR2 SQIVND (reference sequence). With 5 bases removed from V and 4 bases from J, the gap between germline ends came to 20 bases. This chain's CDR3 is CASSSRQSPKTYGYTF. The CDR3 DNA is TGTGCCAGTAGTTCGCGACAGAGTCCGAAGACCTATGGCTACACCTTC.

The gene calls are TRBV2 and TRBJ1-5, with 8 bases fitting TRBD1. The CDR3 sequence is 16 residues long. V shed 4 bases and J 2 bases; nucleotides not matched to a gene: 7. Per the germline V gene, CDR1 is SNHLY and CDR2 is FYNNEI. CDR3 coding DNA: TGTGCCAGCAGTGGCAGGGGGCGCGGCGGCAATCAGCCCCAGCATTTT. Its protein is CASSGRGRGGNQPQHF.

The chain combines TRBV5-6 with TRBJ1-6, with D maybe TRBD1 (5 bases). CDR3 length: 13 amino acids. Germline V CDR1 and CDR2: SGHDT, YYEEEE. V gave up 1 base and J gave up 13 bases, with 12 bases separating them. The CDR3 DNA sequence: TGTGCCAGCAGCTTGACGCGGGGGGATCCCCTCCACTTT. Amino acids: CASSLTRGDPLHF.

The chain uses TRBV5-4 and TRBJ1-2, with D possibly TRBD1 on 6 matching bases. CDR1 and CDR2 from the germline V gene are SGHNT and YYREEE (reference sequence). This CDR3 is 13 amino acids long. V lost 0 bases and J lost 8, with 11 bases in between. The CDR3 DNA follows: TGTGCCAGCAGCTTGGAGGGGGTGGACGGCTACACCTTC. This codes for CASSLEGVDGYTF.

This CDR3 reads CASSFFPGQGSGELFF. The CDR3 DNA is TGCGCCAGCAGCTTCTTTCCGGGACAGGGGTCCGGGGAGCTGTTTTTT. This chain joins TRBV5-1 and TRBJ2-2, with 10 bases matching TRBD1. Germline trimming cut 2 bases from V and 6 bases from J; bases unmatched to any gene: 7. The V gene's germline CDR1 is SGHRS and CDR2 YFSETQ. This CDR3 has 16 residues.

The chain has TRBV20-1 and TRBJ1-5, with D uncertain. There are 13 residues in the CDR3. CDR1 is DFQATT and CDR2 is SNEGSKA in the germline V gene (reference sequence). Trimming removed 3 bases from V and 7 bases from J, with 13 bases in between. CDR3 DNA sequence: TGCAGTGCTAGTGGGCCTGGTCGACAGCCCCAGCATTTT. This encodes CSASGPGRQPQHF.

The chain couples TRBV19 to TRBJ2-7; the match to TRBD1 covers 8 bases. The CDR3 is made up of 14 amino acids. Trimming took 3 bases from V and 4 from J; bases not matched to a gene: 5. Germline assignment: CDR1 LNHDA and CDR2 SQIVND (reference sequence). The CDR3 region has the DNA TGTGCCAGTAGTATGGGGCAGGGGGCTTACGAGCAGTACTTC. This translates into CASSMGQGAYEQYF.

This clone was seen more than once but under ten times. The rearrangement links TRBV4-3 to TRBJ1-5; perhaps TRBD1 as D (6 bases). This CDR3 spans 14 amino acids. The germline CDR1 and CDR2 sequences are LGHNA and YSLEER. Between the trimmed V and J ends, which lost 2 bases and 7 bases, there was a span of 12 bases. CDR3 sequence (DNA): TGCGCCAGCAGCCAAAAGGGGGGGGGACAGCCCCAGCATTTT. Translation: CASSQKGGGQPQHF.

The V call is TRBV9, the J call TRBJ2-7; D may be TRBD1 (6 bases). V was pared by 7 bases and J by 2 bases, with 19 bases between. The CDR3 has 15 amino acids. The germline V gene has CDR1 SGDLS and CDR2 YYNGEE. The CDR3 DNA reads as TGTGCCAGCGGGTCAAGGGGGAGCAATCCCTACGAGCAGTACTTC. This encodes CASGSRGSNPYEQYF.

This clone is a singleton in its sample. The V and J genes are TRBV5-1 and TRBJ1-3; D is perhaps TRBD1 (5 bases). Germline lookup yields CDR1 SGHRS and CDR2 YFSETQ. V dropped 2 bases and J dropped 2 bases, with 14 bases sitting between them. The CDR3 has 16 amino acids. CDR3 in DNA: TGCGCCAGCAGCTTTTCGCCGACAGAGACTGGAAACACCATATATTTT. This codes for CASSFSPTETGNTIYF.

The chain carries TRBV6-5 and TRBJ2-7; a weak D match, TRBD1 (6 bases). The CDR3 spans 11 residues. Germline values: CDR1 MNHEY, CDR2 SVGAGI. V gave up 10 bases and J gave up 7 bases, with 14 bases separating them. CDR3 sequence (DNA): TGTGCCACCAGGGACAATGAAGAGCAGTACTTC. It encodes CATRDNEEQYF.

The chain joins TRBV11-2 to TRBJ1-1, with D tentatively TRBD1 (6 bases). The CDR3 runs 13 residues. V was clipped by 7 bases and J by 2 bases, with 11 bases between them. Germline V lookup: CDR1 SGHAT, CDR2 FQNNGV. The chain's CDR3 is CASTATGNTEAFF. CDR3 bases: TGTGCCAGCACCGCGACAGGTAACACTGAAGCTTTCTTT.

The chain joins TRBV19 to TRBJ1-1, with D maybe TRBD1 (5 bases). The CDR3 covers 13 residues. Germline CDR1 and CDR2: LNHDA and SQIVND (reference sequence). V dropped 1 base and J dropped 4 bases, with 7 bases sitting between them. CDR3: CASSIVRGTEAFF. CDR3 coding DNA: TGTGCCAGTAGTATAGTAAGGGGCACTGAAGCTTTCTTT.

V is TRBV2 and J is TRBJ1-2, with 11 bases aligning to TRBD1. The CDR3 covers 14 residues. J was trimmed by 6 bases and V by 10 bases; bases with no gene match: 10. Germline V lookup: CDR1 SNHLY, CDR2 FYNNEI. CDR3 sequence reads: CATTYSGQGDGYTF. DNA for the CDR3: TGTGCCACTACGTACTCGGGACAGGGGGATGGCTACACCTTC.

The CDR3 protein is CASCGWDQPQHF. The CDR3 coding sequence is TGTGCCAGTTGCGGATGGGATCAGCCCCAGCATTTT. The V and J genes are TRBV12-3 or TRBV12-4 and TRBJ1-5; D gene unclear. The V gene lost 9 bases and the J gene lost 5 bases, with 11 bases spanning the gap. This CDR3 comprises 12 residues.

The chain recombines TRBV5-1 with TRBJ1-1; D is perhaps TRBD1 (5 bases). This CDR3 is built from 15 residues. Trimming cost V 0 bases and J 1 base, with 10 bases left between them. CDR1 SGHRS and CDR2 YFSETQ come from the germline V gene. CDR3 DNA sequence: TGCGCCAGCAGCTTGGTACGGGGGTCGAACACTGAAGCTTTCTTT. Its translation is CASSLVRGSNTEAFF.

This chain connects TRBV4-2 to TRBJ2-7, with 10 bases lining up with TRBD1. The CDR3 is made up of 15 amino acids. J gave up 5 bases and V 2 bases, and 6 bases lay outside the gene matches. The germline CDR1 and CDR2 sequences are LGHNA and YNFKEQ. CDR3 coding DNA: TGTGCCAGCAGCCAACGGGACAGGGGTTTCAACGAGCAGTACTTC. It translates to CASSQRDRGFNEQYF.